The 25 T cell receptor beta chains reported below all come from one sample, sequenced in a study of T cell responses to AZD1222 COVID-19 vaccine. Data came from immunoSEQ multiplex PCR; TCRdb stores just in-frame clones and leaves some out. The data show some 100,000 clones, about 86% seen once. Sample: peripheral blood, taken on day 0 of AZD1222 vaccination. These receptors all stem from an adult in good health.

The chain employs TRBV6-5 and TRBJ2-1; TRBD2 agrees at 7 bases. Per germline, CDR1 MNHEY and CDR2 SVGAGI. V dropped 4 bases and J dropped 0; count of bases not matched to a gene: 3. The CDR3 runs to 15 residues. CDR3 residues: CASSSGGRSYNEQFF. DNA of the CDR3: TGTGCCAGCAGTTCGGGGGGACGCTCCTACAATGAGCAGTTCTTC.

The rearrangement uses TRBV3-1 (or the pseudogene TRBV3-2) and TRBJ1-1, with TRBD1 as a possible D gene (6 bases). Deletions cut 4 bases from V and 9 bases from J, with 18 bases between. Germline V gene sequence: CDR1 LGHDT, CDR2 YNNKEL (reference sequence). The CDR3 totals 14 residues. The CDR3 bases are TGTGCCAGCAGCCGCAACAGGGATGCGGTGCAAGCTTTCTTT. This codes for CASSRNRDAVQAFF.

The CDR3: CASSQLQGLSGNTIYF. In DNA form, the CDR3 reads TGTGCCAGCAGCCAACTACAGGGGCTCTCTGGAAACACCATATATTTT. The chain uses TRBV9 and TRBJ1-3; 7 bases are a match to TRBD1. The CDR3 runs to 16 residues. CDR1 is SGDLS, CDR2 YYNGEE, per germline. Trimming at V came to 4 bases and at J to 0 bases, leaving 7 bases not matched to a gene.

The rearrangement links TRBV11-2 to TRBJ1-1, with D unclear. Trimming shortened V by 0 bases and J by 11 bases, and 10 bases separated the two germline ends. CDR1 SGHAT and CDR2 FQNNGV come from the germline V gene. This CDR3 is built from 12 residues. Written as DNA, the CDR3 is TGTGCCAGCAGCTTAGATCAGTATACGGCTTTCTTT. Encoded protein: CASSLDQYTAFF. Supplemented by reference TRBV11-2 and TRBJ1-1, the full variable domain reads EAGVAQSPRYKIIEKRQSVAFWCNPISGHATLYWYQQILGQGPKLLIQFQNNGVVDDSQLPKDRFSAERLKGVDSTLKIQPAKLEDSAVYLCASSLDQYTAFFGQGTRLTVV.

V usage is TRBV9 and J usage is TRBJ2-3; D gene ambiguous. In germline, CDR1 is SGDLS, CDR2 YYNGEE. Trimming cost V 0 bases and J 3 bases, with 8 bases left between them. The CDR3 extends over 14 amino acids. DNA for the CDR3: TGTGCCAGCAGCGTAGTCCCTCGAACAGATACGCAGTATTTT. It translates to CASSVVPRTDTQYF.

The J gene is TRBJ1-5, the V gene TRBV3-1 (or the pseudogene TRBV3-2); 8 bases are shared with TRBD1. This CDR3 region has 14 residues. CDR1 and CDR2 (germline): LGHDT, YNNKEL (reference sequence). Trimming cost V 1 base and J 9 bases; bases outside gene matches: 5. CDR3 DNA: TGTGCCAGCAGCCAAGGGACAGGGAGCGTGCCCCAGCATTTT. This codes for CASSQGTGSVPQHF.

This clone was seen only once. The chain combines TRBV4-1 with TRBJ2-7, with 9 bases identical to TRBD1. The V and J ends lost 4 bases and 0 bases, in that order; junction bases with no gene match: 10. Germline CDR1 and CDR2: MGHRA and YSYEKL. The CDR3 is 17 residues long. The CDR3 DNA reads TGCGCCAGCAGCCGAGACCGACGGGACAGGGACTCCTACGAGCAGTACTTC. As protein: CASSRDRRDRDSYEQYF.

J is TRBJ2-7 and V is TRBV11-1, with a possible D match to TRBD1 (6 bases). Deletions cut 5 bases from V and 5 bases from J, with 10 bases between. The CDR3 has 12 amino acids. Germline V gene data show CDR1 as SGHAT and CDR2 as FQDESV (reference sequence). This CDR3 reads CASSAWDNEQYF. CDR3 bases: TGTGCCAGCAGCGCCTGGGACAACGAGCAGTACTTC.

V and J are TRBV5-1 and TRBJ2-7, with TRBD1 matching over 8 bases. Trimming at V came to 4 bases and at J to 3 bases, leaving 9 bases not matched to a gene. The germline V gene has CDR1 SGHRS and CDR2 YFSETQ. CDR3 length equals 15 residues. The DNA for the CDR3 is TGCGCCAGCAGCCCTGGACAGGGATTCTTCTACGAGCAGTACTTC. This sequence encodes CASSPGQGFFYEQYF. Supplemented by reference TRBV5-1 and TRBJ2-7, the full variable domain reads KAGVTQTPRYLIKTRGQQVTLSCSPISGHRSVSWYQQTPGQGLQFLFEYFSETQRNKGNFPGRFSGRQFSNSRSEMNVSTLELGDSALYLCASSPGQGFFYEQYFGPGTRLTVT.

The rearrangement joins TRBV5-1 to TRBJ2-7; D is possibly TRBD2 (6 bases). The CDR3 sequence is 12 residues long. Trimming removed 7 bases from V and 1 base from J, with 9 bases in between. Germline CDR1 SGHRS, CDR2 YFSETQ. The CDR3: CASRSGSYEQYF. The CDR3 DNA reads TGCGCCAGCCGTAGCGGTTCCTACGAGCAGTACTTC.

CDR3 sequence reads: CASSLSQGKAFF. The CDR3 coding sequence is TGTGCCAGCAGCCTTTCTCAGGGAAAAGCTTTCTTT. The chain is built from TRBV14 and TRBJ1-1, with D possibly TRBD1 on 5 matching bases. The CDR3 totals 12 residues. V was cut by 4 bases and J by 9 bases, with 12 bases left in between. Germline CDR1 SGHDN, CDR2 FVKESK.

The CDR3 DNA sequence: TGTGCCAGCAGCCAAGAGCGAAATTTCTATGGCTACACCTTC. It yields the protein CASSQERNFYGYTF. This sequence joins TRBV3-1 (or the pseudogene TRBV3-2) and TRBJ1-2; D is undetermined. Per germline, CDR1 LGHDT and CDR2 YNNKEL (reference sequence). The CDR3 has 14 amino acids. Trimming shortened V by 0 bases and J by 4 bases, and 9 bases separated the two germline ends.

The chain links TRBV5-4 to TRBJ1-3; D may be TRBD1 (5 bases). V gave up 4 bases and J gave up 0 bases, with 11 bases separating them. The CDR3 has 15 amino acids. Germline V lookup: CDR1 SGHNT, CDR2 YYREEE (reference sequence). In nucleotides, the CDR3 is TGTGCCAGCAGCCGCCAGGGTGGCTCTGGAAACACCATATATTTT. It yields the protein CASSRQGGSGNTIYF.

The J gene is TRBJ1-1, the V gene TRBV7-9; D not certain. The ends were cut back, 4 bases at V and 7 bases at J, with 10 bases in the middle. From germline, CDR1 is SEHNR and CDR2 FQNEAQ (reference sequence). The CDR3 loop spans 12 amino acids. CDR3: CASSSDVGEAFF. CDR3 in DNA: TGTGCCAGCAGCTCGGACGTCGGTGAAGCTTTCTTT. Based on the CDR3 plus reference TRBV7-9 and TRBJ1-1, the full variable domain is DTGVSQNPRHKITKRGQNVTFRCDPISEHNRLYWYRQTLGQGPEFLTYFQNEAQLEKSRLLSDRFSAERPKGSFSTLEIQRTEQGDSAMYLCASSSDVGEAFFGQGTRLTVV.

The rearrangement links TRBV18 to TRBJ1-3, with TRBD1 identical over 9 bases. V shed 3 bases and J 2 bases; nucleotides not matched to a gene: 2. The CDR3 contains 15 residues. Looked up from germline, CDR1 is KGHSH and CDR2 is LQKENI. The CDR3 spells CASSPDRGTGNTIYF. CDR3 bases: TGTGCCAGCTCACCCGACAGGGGGACTGGAAACACCATATATTTT.

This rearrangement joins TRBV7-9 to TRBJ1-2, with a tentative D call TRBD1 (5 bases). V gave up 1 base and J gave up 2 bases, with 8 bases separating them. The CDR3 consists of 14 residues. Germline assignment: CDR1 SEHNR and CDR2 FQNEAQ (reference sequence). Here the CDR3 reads CASSLDGGNYGYTF. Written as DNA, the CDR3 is TGTGCCAGCAGCTTAGACGGGGGGAACTATGGCTACACCTTC.

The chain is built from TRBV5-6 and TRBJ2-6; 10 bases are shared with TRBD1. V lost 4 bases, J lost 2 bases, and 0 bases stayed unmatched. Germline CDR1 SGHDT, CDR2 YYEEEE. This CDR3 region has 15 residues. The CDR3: CASSGTGAGANVLTF. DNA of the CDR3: TGTGCCAGCAGCGGGACAGGGGCTGGGGCCAACGTCCTGACTTTC. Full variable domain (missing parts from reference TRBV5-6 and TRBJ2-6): DAGVTQSPTHLIKTRGQQVTLRCSPKSGHDTVSWYQQALGQGPQFIFQYYEEEERQRGNFPDRFSGHQFPNYSSELNVNALLLGDSALYLCASSGTGAGANVLTFGAGSRLTVL.

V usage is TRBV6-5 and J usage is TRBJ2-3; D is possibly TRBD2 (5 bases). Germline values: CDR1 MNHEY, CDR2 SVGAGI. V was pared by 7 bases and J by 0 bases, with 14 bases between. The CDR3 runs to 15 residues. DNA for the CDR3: TGTGCCAGCACTCTCCGGGGTGCTAGCACAGATACGCAGTATTTT. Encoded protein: CASTLRGASTDTQYF.

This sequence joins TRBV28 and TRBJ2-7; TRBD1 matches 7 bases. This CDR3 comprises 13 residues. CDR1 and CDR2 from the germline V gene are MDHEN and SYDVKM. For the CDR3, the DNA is TGTGCACACAGGAGACAGGGTTCTAGCGAGCAGTACTTC. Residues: CAHRRQGSSEQYF.

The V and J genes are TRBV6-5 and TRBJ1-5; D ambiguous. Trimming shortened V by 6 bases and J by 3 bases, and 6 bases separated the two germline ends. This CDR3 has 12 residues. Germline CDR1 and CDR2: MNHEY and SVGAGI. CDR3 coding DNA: TGTGCCAGCAGCTCCAACAATCAGCCCCAGCATTTT. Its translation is CASSSNNQPQHF.

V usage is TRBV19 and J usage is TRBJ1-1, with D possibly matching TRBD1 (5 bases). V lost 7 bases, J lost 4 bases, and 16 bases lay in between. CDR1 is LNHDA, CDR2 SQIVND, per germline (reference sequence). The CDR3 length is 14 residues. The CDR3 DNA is TGTGCCAGTATCCAATGGGGGATCGGCACTGAAGCTTTCTTT. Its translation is CASIQWGIGTEAFF.

The CDR3 loop reads CASSPGRQRNSPLHF. The CDR3 bases are TGTGCCAGCTCACCCGGGAGACAGCGTAATTCACCCCTCCACTTT. J is TRBJ1-6 and V is TRBV18; maybe TRBD1 (5 bases). The V end lost 3 bases, the J end lost 6 bases, and 12 bases lay between the germline ends. CDR1 KGHSH and CDR2 LQKENI come from the germline V gene. The CDR3 has 15 residues.

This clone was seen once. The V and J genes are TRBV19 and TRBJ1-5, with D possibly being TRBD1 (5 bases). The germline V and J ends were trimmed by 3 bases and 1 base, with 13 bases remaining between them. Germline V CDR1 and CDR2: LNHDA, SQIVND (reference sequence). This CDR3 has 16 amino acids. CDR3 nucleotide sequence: TGTGCCAGTAGTATCCAAGGGGCCGAGAGCAATCAGCCCCAGCATTTT. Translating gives CASSIQGAESNQPQHF.

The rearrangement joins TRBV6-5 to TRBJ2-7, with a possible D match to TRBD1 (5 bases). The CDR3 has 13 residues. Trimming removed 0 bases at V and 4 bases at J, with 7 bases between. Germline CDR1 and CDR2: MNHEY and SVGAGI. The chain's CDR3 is CASSYSGLYEQYF. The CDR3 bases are TGTGCCAGCAGTTACTCGGGGCTGTACGAGCAGTACTTC.

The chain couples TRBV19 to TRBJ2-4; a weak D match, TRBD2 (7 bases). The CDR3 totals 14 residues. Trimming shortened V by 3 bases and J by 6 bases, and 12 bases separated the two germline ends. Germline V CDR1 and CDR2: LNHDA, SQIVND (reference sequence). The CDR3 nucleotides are TGTGCCAGTAGTATTGGGGGGGCGCGAAACATTCAGTACTTC. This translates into CASSIGGARNIQYF.